One sample yielded the 21 T cell receptor beta chains listed below, sequenced in a study of T cells in Graves' hyperthyroidism and ophthalmopathy. Researchers amplified the TCR beta CDR3 regions from RNA transcripts. The HTBI primer set drove a first-round RT-PCR of the TCR CDR3. MiXCR, applied by TCRdb to the multiplex PCR reads, yields one record per CDR3 protein. The table has hundreds of thousands of distinct CDR3 sequences, 11% to 15% seen once. The sample taken for sequencing was blood. The receptors shown here come from a man between 45 and 60 years old with Graves' ophthalmopathy.

This clonotype was counted many times. The chain uses TRBV5-1 and TRBJ1-1, with D unresolved. The germline V and J ends were trimmed by 1 base and 3 bases, with 16 bases remaining between them. Germline values: CDR1 SGHRS, CDR2 YFSETQ. This CDR3 has 16 amino acids. The DNA for the CDR3 is TGCGCCAGCAGCTTGAGAGGGCTATCCGGGGACACTGAAGCTTTCTTT. Amino acid sequence: CASSLRGLSGDTEAFF.

This clonotype has ten or more counts. The genes are TRBV28 and TRBJ2-4; TRBD2 matches at 15 bases. CDR1 MDHEN and CDR2 SYDVKM come from the germline V gene. The V segment lost 5 bases and the J segment 6 bases; nucleotides outside the gene matches: 20. The CDR3 spans 21 residues. In DNA, the CDR3 is TGTGCCAGCAGTCCAGGGATTAGGACTAGCGGGAGGGCCGGTGGTCGAAACATTCAGTACTTC. Encoded protein: CASSPGIRTSGRAGGRNIQYF. The full variable domain, its missing parts supplied by reference TRBV28 and TRBJ2-4, is DVKVTQSSRYLVKRTGEKVFLECVQDMDHENMFWYRQDPGLGLRLIYFSYDVKMKEKGDIPEGYSVSREKKERFSLILESASTNQTSMYLCASSPGIRTSGRAGGRNIQYFGAGTRLSVL.

J is TRBJ2-5 and V is TRBV19; 16 nucleotides align to TRBD2. Germline V CDR1 and CDR2: LNHDA, SQIVND (reference sequence). The CDR3 loop spans 17 amino acids. V dropped 6 bases and J dropped 4; count of bases not matched to a gene: 8. Here the CDR3 reads CASSGTSGRAGGETQYF. CDR3 coding DNA: TGTGCCAGTAGCGGGACTAGCGGGAGGGCCGGGGGAGAGACCCAGTACTTC.

In this sample, this clonotype turned up many times. V gene TRBV5-1 combines with J gene TRBJ2-7; TRBD2 might be the D (5 bases). CDR1 is SGHRS, CDR2 YFSETQ, per germline. The length of the CDR3 is 14 residues. V was clipped by 2 bases and J by 2 bases, with 11 bases between them. CDR3 sequence (DNA): TGCGCCAGCAGCTTAACGGGGATTACCTACGAGCAGTACTTC. It codes for CASSLTGITYEQYF.

This clonotype was detected ten times or more. V gene TRBV7-9 combines with J gene TRBJ2-7, with D possibly matching TRBD1 (6 bases). V was cut by 1 base and J by 2 bases, with 12 bases left in between. Germline CDR1 and CDR2: SEHNR and FQNEAQ (reference sequence). The length of the CDR3 is 15 residues. The CDR3 loop reads CASSLDFPGAYEQYF. In DNA form, the CDR3 reads TGTGCCAGCAGCTTAGATTTCCCAGGGGCCTACGAGCAGTACTTC.

This clonotype was seen many times. Written as DNA, the CDR3 is TGTGCCAGCTCACTTCGTCGCCAGGGGGCTGCCGATAATTCACCCCTCCACTTT. Protein sequence: CASSLRRQGAADNSPLHF. The rearrangement uses TRBV18 and TRBJ1-6, with 8 bases identical to TRBD1. The CDR3 runs 18 residues. CDR1 and CDR2 (germline): KGHSH, LQKENI. The ends lost 4 bases at V and 5 bases at J; junction bases unmatched: 13.

This clonotype has a count of ten or more. The rearrangement uses TRBV6-1 and TRBJ1-5, with D tentatively TRBD1 (5 bases). This CDR3 contains 18 residues. Germline V gene lookup returns CDR1 MNHNS and CDR2 SASEGT. Deletions cut 7 bases from V and 6 bases from J, with 28 bases between. The CDR3 coding sequence is TGTGCCAGCAATCGGCTGACTCTAGGAGGGGAAGGCAGTCAGCCCCAGCATTTT. Encoded protein: CASNRLTLGGEGSQPQHF.

This clonotype turned up a few times. This chain joins TRBV30 and TRBJ2-7; weak D call: TRBD2 (5 bases). CDR1 and CDR2 (germline): GTSNPN, SVGIG (reference sequence). V was trimmed by 4 bases and J by 7 bases, leaving 17 bases between them. CDR3 length: 13 amino acids. CDR3 coding DNA: TGTGCCTGGAAGAGGTCCGGGGTGGAAGAGCAGTACTTC. Translated: CAWKRSGVEEQYF. The variable domain in full, completed from reference TRBV30 and TRBJ2-7, reads SQTIHQWPATLVQPVGSPLSLECTVEGTSNPNLYWYRQAAGRGLQLLFYSVGIGQISSEVPQNLSASRPQDRQFILSSKKLLLSDSGFYLCAWKRSGVEEQYFGPGTRLTVT.

This clonotype was counted a few times. J is TRBJ1-2 and V is TRBV5-5; no clear D. This CDR3 contains 15 residues. The V gene's germline CDR1 is SGHKS and CDR2 YYEKEE (reference sequence). The V gene lost 4 bases and the J gene lost 4 bases, with 17 bases spanning the gap. DNA of the CDR3: TGTGCCAGCAGCCCCGAGGGCGGGCAAACCTATGGCTACACCTTC. It codes for CASSPEGGQTYGYTF.

The table lists this clonotype with a few counts. The chain links TRBV7-8 to TRBJ2-7; 10 bases are a match to TRBD2. Germline-derived CDR1 and CDR2 are SGHVS and FQNEAQ. V lost 8 bases to trimming and J lost 2 bases; unmatched junction nucleotides: 12. The CDR3 sequence is 16 residues long. CDR3 region: CASGLSGRARPYEQYF. CDR3 nucleotide sequence: TGTGCCAGCGGGTTAAGCGGGAGGGCCAGGCCCTACGAGCAGTACTTC.

In this sample, this clonotype turned up a few times. The chain joins TRBV28 to TRBJ2-1; 8 nucleotides align to TRBD2. The germline V gene encodes CDR1 MDHEN and CDR2 SYDVKM. Losses at the gene ends were 6 bases for V and 12 bases for J; bases not matched to a gene: 7. The CDR3 runs 12 residues. The CDR3, as DNA: TGTGCCAGCAGCCCGGGGGGGGTGTGGCAGTTCTTC. It codes for CASSPGGVWQFF.

This clonotype was seen many times. J is TRBJ2-7 and V is TRBV20-1; no clear D. The CDR3 spans 13 residues. V was cut by 5 bases and J by 0 bases, with 11 bases left in between. CDR1 is DFQATT and CDR2 is SNEGSKA in the germline V gene (reference sequence). In nucleotides, the CDR3 is TGCAGTGCTGCGACCCGGAGCTCCTACGAGCAGTACTTC. It yields the protein CSAATRSSYEQYF.

The rearrangement joins TRBV3-1 to TRBJ2-1, with TRBD2 matching over 7 bases. V dropped 4 bases and J dropped 6; count of bases not matched to a gene: 9. The CDR3 is 15 residues long. Germline lookup yields CDR1 LGHDT and CDR2 YNNKEL (reference sequence). The CDR3 sequence is CASSRGSSGTNEQFF. The CDR3 DNA is TGTGCCAGCAGCCGAGGTTCTAGCGGAACCAATGAGCAGTTCTTC.

This clonotype was recorded at least ten times. This rearrangement joins TRBV12-3 or TRBV12-4 to TRBJ2-7; possible D gene TRBD1, 5 bases. Trimming left V 6 bases short and J 1 base short, with 7 bases between. This CDR3 is built from 12 residues. DNA of the CDR3: TGTGCCAGCAGCAAGGGGTCCTACGAGCAGTACTTC. Translation gives CASSKGSYEQYF.

In its sample, this clonotype was seen a few times. V is TRBV14 and J is TRBJ2-3, with D maybe TRBD2 (6 bases). Germline V gives CDR1 SGHDN, CDR2 FVKESK. CDR3 length: 15 amino acids. The germline V and J ends were trimmed by 0 bases and 4 bases, with 11 bases remaining between them. CDR3 region: CASSQELRDSDTQYF. As DNA, the CDR3 is TGTGCCAGCAGCCAAGAGTTGAGGGACTCAGATACGCAGTATTTT. Looking up the rest from reference TRBV14 and TRBJ2-3 gives the full variable domain: EAGVTQFPSHSVIEKGQTVTLRCDPISGHDNLYWYRRVMGKEIKFLLHFVKESKQDESGMPNNRFLAERTGGTYSTLKVQPAELEDSGVYFCASSQELRDSDTQYFGPGTRLTVL.

This clonotype was counted only a few times. The CDR3 coding sequence is TGCAGTGCTGGTTGGGGGGTGACTGAAGCTTTCTTT. Translating it yields CSAGWGVTEAFF. The chain links TRBV20-1 to TRBJ1-1; possibly TRBD1 for D (5 bases). This CDR3 is built from 12 residues. The V end lost 5 bases, the J end lost 5 bases, and 12 bases lay between the germline ends. CDR1 and CDR2 from the germline V gene are DFQATT and SNEGSKA (reference sequence).

The chain joins TRBV19 to TRBJ1-5, with D uncertain. The CDR3 sequence is 15 residues long. Germline CDR1 is LNHDA and CDR2 is SQIVND (reference sequence). With 2 bases removed from V and 1 base from J, the gap between germline ends came to 9 bases. CDR3 sequence (DNA): TGTGCCAGTAGTATATTTTCGACAAGCAATCAGCCCCAGCATTTT. Translation gives CASSIFSTSNQPQHF.

This clonotype was counted many times. The rearrangement joins TRBV7-6 to TRBJ2-7; D unresolved. This CDR3 region has 13 residues. Per germline, CDR1 SGHVS and CDR2 FNYEAQ. V lost 1 base, J lost 5 bases, and 9 bases lay in between. The chain's CDR3 is CASSLGRNDEQYF. As DNA, the CDR3 is TGTGCCAGCAGCTTAGGAAGAAACGACGAGCAGTACTTC.

This chain uses TRBV27 with TRBJ2-5; D could derive from TRBD1 or TRBD2 (6 bases each). V lost 7 bases and J lost 5, with 14 bases in between. Germline V gene sequence: CDR1 MNHEY, CDR2 SMNVEV (reference sequence). The CDR3 consists of 13 residues. CDR3 DNA: TGTGCCAGCACCGAAACAGGGAGGGAGACCCAGTACTTC. It translates to CASTETGRETQYF.

The chain employs TRBV20-1 and TRBJ2-7, with TRBD2 matching 9 bases. There are 11 residues in the CDR3. In germline, CDR1 is DFQATT, CDR2 SNEGSKA (reference sequence). CDR3: CSLAGTYEQYF. CDR3 coding DNA: TGCAGCCTAGCGGGAACCTACGAGCAGTACTTC.

This clonotype was seen a handful of times. The gene calls are TRBV7-2 and TRBJ2-4; D may be TRBD2 (6 bases). V shed 5 bases and J shed 5 bases, with 16 bases lying between them. Germline V CDR1 and CDR2: SGHTA, FQGNSA. There are 15 residues in the CDR3. CDR3 nucleotides: TGTGCCAGCAGCAAGGACGGGACTCCCGAAAACATTCAGTACTTC. Residues: CASSKDGTPENIQYF.